This TCR beta chain originates from a study of blood T cell repertoires in COVID-19. The V gene end was trimmed by 4 bases and the J gene end by 0 bases; junction bases not matched to a gene: 10. CDR1 is LNHDA and CDR2 is SQIVND in the germline V gene (reference sequence). The CDR3 consists of 18 residues. Method: immunoSEQ multiplex PCR; TCRdb's copy keeps in-frame clones and lacks some. The sample contains about 130,000 clones, 75% to 90% of which appear only once. The chain is built from TRBV19 and TRBJ1-4; 8 bases are a match to TRBD1. The sequence was collected from a woman aged 50 to 60 who had recovered from COVID-19. Sequencing was performed on PBMCs or T cells enriched from blood (not recorded which). The DNA of the CDR3 is TGTGCCAGTAGTAAGGACAGGGATCGGTTGGCAACTAATGAAAAACTGTTTTTT. Translation gives CASSKDRDRLATNEKLFF.